Listed below are T cell receptor beta chains from one sample, sequenced in a study of blood T cell repertoires in COVID-19. Assay used: immunoSEQ multiplex PCR; TCRdb lists only in-frame clones, some missing. The sample has approximately 150,000 clones; roughly four fifths are singletons. The sequenced material came from peripheral blood. The receptors here all came from a human donor in a cohort sampled during active COVID-19. Each CDR3 is given with its conserved first and last residue. D genes are given only for firm matches. Clone size is stated in some rows and not others, as once, few, many or a class when expanded.

J gene: TRBJ2-6; V gene: TRBV6-5; clone size: -; D gene: -; CDR3 protein: CASSYFNSGANVLTF; CDR3 DNA: TGTGCCAGCAGCTACTTTAACTCTGGGGCCAACGTCCTGACTTTC
J gene: TRBJ2-3; V gene: TRBV6-5; clone size: -; D gene: TRBD2; CDR3 protein: CASSLTGLAGEDTQYF; CDR3 DNA: TGTGCCAGCAGTTTGACGGGACTAGCGGGTGAAGATACGCAGTATTTT
J gene: TRBJ2-1; V gene: TRBV10-3; clone size: few; D gene: -; CDR3 protein: CAISEPGRREGAYNEQFF; CDR3 DNA: TGTGCCATCAGTGAGCCCGGTCGTAGGGAGGGGGCCTACAATGAGCAGTTCTTC
J gene: TRBJ2-1; V gene: TRBV6-1; clone size: medium-sized; D gene: TRBD1; CDR3 protein: CASSARPGDSYNEQFF; CDR3 DNA: TGTGCCAGCAGTGCGAGACCAGGGGACAGCTACAATGAGCAGTTCTTC
J gene: TRBJ2-3; V gene: TRBV19; clone size: -; D gene: -; CDR3 protein: CASSPSNGLADTQYF; CDR3 DNA: TGTGCCAGTAGTCCTAGTAATGGCCTCGCAGATACGCAGTATTTT
J gene: TRBJ1-2; V gene: TRBV30; clone size: few; D gene: TRBD1; CDR3 protein: CAWSVTRTGLGGYTF; CDR3 DNA: TGTGCCTGGAGTGTTACTCGGACAGGGTTAGGCGGCTACACCTTC
J gene: TRBJ2-5; V gene: TRBV19; clone size: -; D gene: -; CDR3 protein: CASSISYPREETQYF; CDR3 DNA: TGTGCCAGTAGTATCTCCTACCCCCGGGAAGAGACCCAGTACTTC
J gene: TRBJ2-1; V gene: TRBV6-2/TRBV6-3; clone size: -; D gene: TRBD2; CDR3 protein: CASGPGLAGPNEQFF; CDR3 DNA: TGTGCCAGCGGCCCGGGACTAGCGGGGCCAAATGAGCAGTTCTTC
J gene: TRBJ2-1; V gene: TRBV7-2; clone size: -; D gene: TRBD2; CDR3 protein: CASVPAGLTYNEQFF; CDR3 DNA: TGTGCCAGCGTACCAGCGGGACTCACCTACAATGAGCAGTTCTTC
J gene: TRBJ2-2; V gene: TRBV10-3; clone size: -; D gene: -; CDR3 protein: CAISEGGGNTGELFF; CDR3 DNA: TGTGCCATCAGTGAGGGAGGGGGCAACACCGGGGAGCTGTTTTTT
J gene: TRBJ2-1; V gene: TRBV5-6; clone size: -; D gene: TRBD2; CDR3 protein: CASSLQGLAGGEQFF; CDR3 DNA: TGTGCCAGCAGCTTACAGGGACTAGCGGGAGGTGAGCAGTTCTTC
J gene: TRBJ2-3; V gene: TRBV21-1; clone size: -; D gene: -; CDR3 protein: CASSYRQGGPDTQYF; CDR3 DNA: TGTGCCAGCAGCTATAGACAGGGCGGTCCCGATACGCAGTATTTT
J gene: TRBJ1-6; V gene: TRBV27; clone size: -; D gene: -; CDR3 protein: CASSTGRMYNSPLHF; CDR3 DNA: TGTGCCAGCAGTACCGGCAGGATGTATAATTCACCCCTCCACTTT
J gene: TRBJ2-5; V gene: TRBV24-1; clone size: many; D gene: -; CDR3 protein: CATSDVGAGETQYF; CDR3 DNA: TGTGCCACCAGTGATGTAGGGGCTGGAGAGACCCAGTACTTC
J gene: TRBJ1-1; V gene: TRBV18; clone size: -; D gene: TRBD1; CDR3 protein: CASSPTGSNTEAFF; CDR3 DNA: TGTGCCAGCTCTCCGACAGGGTCGAACACTGAAGCTTTCTTT
J gene: TRBJ1-5; V gene: TRBV18; clone size: -; D gene: -; CDR3 protein: CASSPNLENQPQHF; CDR3 DNA: TGTGCCAGCTCACCTAACTTAGAAAATCAGCCCCAGCATTTT
J gene: TRBJ2-1; V gene: TRBV2; clone size: -; D gene: TRBD2; CDR3 protein: CASRKAGASGTFKGPYSYNEQFF; CDR3 DNA: TGTGCCAGCAGAAAAGCTGGGGCTAGCGGGACCTTTAAAGGGCCGTACTCCTACAATGAGCAGTTCTTC
J gene: TRBJ2-1; V gene: TRBV27; clone size: -; D gene: -; CDR3 protein: CASSLSGRRGGPYNEQFF; CDR3 DNA: TGTGCCAGCAGTTTATCAGGGCGGAGGGGGGGGCCCTACAATGAGCAGTTCTTC
J gene: TRBJ1-2; V gene: TRBV6-5; clone size: -; D gene: TRBD1; CDR3 protein: CASSRGQGVSYGYTF; CDR3 DNA: TGTGCCAGCAGCCGAGGACAGGGGGTCTCCTATGGCTACACCTTC
J gene: TRBJ1-5; V gene: TRBV19; clone size: -; D gene: -; CDR3 protein: CASGLLHGPQHF; CDR3 DNA: TGTGCCAGCGGACTGTTGCATGGGCCCCAGCATTTT
J gene: TRBJ1-2; V gene: TRBV2; clone size: -; D gene: -; CDR3 protein: CASSEVRGQVAGYTF; CDR3 DNA: TGTGCCAGCAGTGAAGTAAGAGGGCAAGTTGCTGGCTACACCTTC
J gene: TRBJ2-2; V gene: TRBV24-1; clone size: once; D gene: -; CDR3 protein: CATSDLTVARGPGELFF; CDR3 DNA: TGTGCCACCAGTGATTTGACCGTAGCACGGGGTCCCGGGGAGCTGTTTTTT
J gene: TRBJ1-3; V gene: TRBV4-1; clone size: -; D gene: TRBD1; CDR3 protein: CASSQEGGRGTGNTIYF; CDR3 DNA: TGCGCCAGCAGCCAAGAAGGGGGCAGGGGGACTGGAAACACCATATATTTT